These T cell receptor beta chains were read from a single sample in a study of T-cell memory formation after mild COVID-19. TCRdb independently ran MiXCR on the 5' RACE reads; one entry per CDR3 protein. Of about 110,000 distinct CDR3 sequences in the sample, over 15% were seen once. The source material was PBMCs or a T cell subset sorted from them (not recorded which). The receptor source for this set is an adult woman who had mild COVID-19 (a few samples of this study predate the infection). Cell type and time point are not known. Each CDR3 is given with its conserved first and last residue. D genes are given only for firm matches. Where a row states a size, it is once, few, many or the class of an expanded clone; other rows omit it.

clone size: .; V gene: TRBV12-3/TRBV12-4; D gene: TRBD2; J gene: TRBJ2-2; CDR3 protein: CASSFPGLAATNTGELFF; CDR3 DNA: TGTGCCAGCAGTTTCCCGGGACTAGCAGCTACGAACACCGGGGAGCTGTTTTTT
clone size: few; V gene: TRBV10-3; D gene: .; J gene: TRBJ1-2; CDR3 protein: CAISGPGQRYGYTF; CDR3 DNA: TGTGCCATCAGTGGTCCGGGACAACGATATGGCTACACCTTC
clone size: .; V gene: TRBV11-2; D gene: .; J gene: TRBJ2-1; CDR3 protein: CASSSMTGEQFF; CDR3 DNA: TGTGCCAGCAGCTCCATGACTGGAGAGCAGTTCTTC
clone size: .; V gene: TRBV27; D gene: TRBD2; J gene: TRBJ2-7; CDR3 protein: CASSPYSGSLSYEQYF; CDR3 DNA: TGTGCCAGCAGTCCTTATAGCGGGAGTTTGTCCTACGAGCAGTACTTC
clone size: .; V gene: TRBV4-1; D gene: .; J gene: TRBJ2-2; CDR3 protein: CASSHRAHTGELFF; CDR3 DNA: TGCGCCAGCAGCCATCGCGCACACACCGGGGAGCTGTTTTTT
clone size: few; V gene: TRBV11-2; D gene: TRBD2; J gene: TRBJ2-3; CDR3 protein: CASSFETSGVTDTQYF; CDR3 DNA: TGTGCCAGCAGCTTCGAGACTAGCGGGGTCACAGATACGCAGTATTTT
clone size: .; V gene: TRBV7-9; D gene: .; J gene: TRBJ2-7; CDR3 protein: CASSSTDPERRGGSYEQYF; CDR3 DNA: TGTGCCAGCAGCTCGACAGACCCCGAGCGGCGGGGCGGCTCCTACGAGCAGTACTTC
clone size: many; V gene: TRBV12-3/TRBV12-4; D gene: TRBD1; J gene: TRBJ2-4; CDR3 protein: CASSASTGRNIQYF; CDR3 DNA: TGTGCCAGCAGTGCCTCGACAGGGAGAAACATTCAGTACTTC
clone size: few; V gene: TRBV12-3/TRBV12-4; D gene: TRBD2; J gene: TRBJ2-1; CDR3 protein: CASSRGTSGSGGNEQFF; CDR3 DNA: TGTGCCAGCAGCCGAGGGACTAGCGGGTCCGGAGGGAATGAGCAGTTCTTC
clone size: .; V gene: TRBV7-8; D gene: TRBD2; J gene: TRBJ2-3; CDR3 protein: CASSLVAGPTDTQYF; CDR3 DNA: TGTGCCAGCAGCTTAGTAGCGGGACCCACAGATACGCAGTATTTT
clone size: many; V gene: TRBV20-1; D gene: .; J gene: TRBJ1-2; CDR3 protein: CSARDGPGSGYTF; CDR3 DNA: TGCAGTGCTAGAGATGGTCCCGGATCTGGCTACACCTTC
clone size: few; V gene: TRBV12-3/TRBV12-4; D gene: TRBD1; J gene: TRBJ1-2; CDR3 protein: CASSFGGGTFTNYGYTF; CDR3 DNA: TGTGCCAGCAGTTTCGGAGGGGGCACCTTCACTAACTATGGCTACACCTTC
clone size: .; V gene: TRBV5-1; D gene: .; J gene: TRBJ1-5; CDR3 protein: CASSPAPGYQPQHF; CDR3 DNA: TGCGCCAGCAGCCCCGCCCCCGGGTATCAGCCCCAGCATTTT
clone size: once; V gene: TRBV30; D gene: .; J gene: TRBJ1-2; CDR3 protein: CAWSVTLGVGEYGYTF; CDR3 DNA: TGTGCCTGGAGTGTAACACTGGGGGTGGGAGAGTATGGCTACACCTTC
clone size: .; V gene: TRBV20-1; D gene: .; J gene: TRBJ2-7; CDR3 protein: CSARDGGVGEQYF; CDR3 DNA: TGCAGTGCTAGAGATGGCGGGGTGGGGGAGCAGTACTTC
clone size: many; V gene: TRBV25-1; D gene: .; J gene: TRBJ2-7; CDR3 protein: CASSDPLPPLHEQYF; CDR3 DNA: TGTGCCAGCAGTGATCCCCTTCCCCCTCTTCACGAGCAGTACTTC